One and the same sample provided the 13 T cell receptor beta chains below, sequenced in a study of blood T cell repertoires in COVID-19. TCRdb's copy holds only in-frame clones and misses some; the assay was immunoSEQ multiplex PCR. The sample consists of more than 200,000 clones, around 84% of them appearing once. Sequencing input: peripheral blood. These TCRs come from a man in his fifties or sixties with COVID-19, enrolled during active disease.

There are a few counts of this clone. J is TRBJ1-2 and V is TRBV5-1; D may be TRBD1 (6 bases). V was clipped by 5 bases and J by 7 bases, with 15 bases between them. This CDR3 is built from 13 residues. The V gene's germline CDR1 is SGHRS and CDR2 YFSETQ. The chain's CDR3 is CASSSQGTTGYTF. The CDR3, as DNA: TGCGCCAGCAGTTCCCAGGGGACTACTGGCTACACCTTC.

The V gene is TRBV5-1, the J gene TRBJ2-7, with D perhaps matching TRBD2 (5 bases). Germline V CDR1 and CDR2: SGHRS, YFSETQ. The V and J ends lost 2 bases and 1 base respectively, with 7 bases between them. The CDR3 loop spans 13 amino acids. The CDR3 nucleotides read TGCGCCAGCAGCTTCGAGCGGTCCTACGAGCAGTACTTC. Encoded protein: CASSFERSYEQYF.

The chain recombines TRBV14 with TRBJ1-1; 9 bases agree with TRBD1. Germline V gene data show CDR1 as SGHDN and CDR2 as FVKESK. Germline trimming cut 0 bases from V and 1 base from J; bases unmatched to any gene: 15. CDR3 length equals 20 residues. CDR3 region: CASSQDSNNPGQGTNTEAFF. The CDR3 nucleotides read TGTGCCAGCAGCCAAGATTCCAATAATCCGGGACAGGGAACGAACACTGAAGCTTTCTTT.

This CDR3 reads CASSSPQDRGNDYEQYF. The CDR3 coding sequence is TGTGCCAGCAGCTCCCCGCAGGACAGGGGCAACGACTACGAGCAGTACTTC. This sequence joins TRBV7-2 and TRBJ2-7, with 9 nucleotides matching TRBD1. This CDR3 has 17 residues. CDR1 and CDR2 (germline): SGHTA, FQGNSA. Germline trimming cut 4 bases from V and 3 bases from J; bases unmatched to any gene: 13.

The genes are TRBV19 and TRBJ2-3, with TRBD2 matching over 8 bases. CDR3 length: 17 amino acids. Germline V gene sequence: CDR1 LNHDA, CDR2 SQIVND (reference sequence). J gave up 6 bases and V 5 bases, and 16 bases lay outside the gene matches. As DNA, the CDR3 is TGTGCCAGTAGTCCCGCGTTTCCGCGCGGGGGGCAGGATACGCAGTATTTT. Residues: CASSPAFPRGGQDTQYF. The variable domain in full, completed from reference TRBV19 and TRBJ2-3, reads DGGITQSPKYLFRKEGQNVTLSCEQNLNHDAMYWYRQDPGQGLRLIYYSQIVNDFQKGDIAEGYSVSREKKESFPLTVTSAQKNPTAFYLCASSPAFPRGGQDTQYFGPGTRLTVL.

The rearrangement links TRBV6-1 to TRBJ1-1; maybe TRBD1 (5 bases). The germline V and J ends were trimmed by 0 bases and 1 base, with 9 bases remaining between them. Germline loops: CDR1 MNHNS, CDR2 SASEGT. This CDR3 is built from 15 residues. The CDR3 spells CASSEAGVPNTEAFF. The CDR3, as DNA: TGTGCCAGCAGTGAAGCAGGGGTTCCGAACACTGAAGCTTTCTTT.

The DNA of the CDR3 is TGTGCCAGCAGCTTCGGAACAGGGGGGGACAATGAGCAGTTCTTC. This gives the protein CASSFGTGGDNEQFF. V usage is TRBV7-2 and J usage is TRBJ2-1, with a weak D call TRBD1 (8 bases). V dropped 3 bases and J dropped 5 bases, with 14 bases sitting between them. The CDR3 is 15 residues long. Germline loops: CDR1 SGHTA, CDR2 FQGNSA.

The chain has TRBV2 and TRBJ2-4; D ambiguous. Looked up from germline, CDR1 is SNHLY and CDR2 is FYNNEI. Between the trimmed V and J ends, which lost 3 bases and 0 bases, there was a span of 9 bases. The CDR3 consists of 15 residues. CDR3 coding DNA: TGTGCCAGCAGTGATCAGGATCTAGCCAAAAACATTCAGTACTTC. Protein product: CASSDQDLAKNIQYF. The full variable domain, completed using reference TRBV2 and TRBJ2-4, is EPEVTQTPSHQVTQMGQEVILRCVPISNHLYFYWYRQILGQKVEFLVSFYNNEISEKSEIFDDQFSVERPDGSNFTLKIRSTKLEDSAMYFCASSDQDLAKNIQYFGAGTRLSVL.

Regarding this clone: This CDR3 is also generated by other DNA sequences in the sample. V is TRBV5-1 and J is TRBJ1-1; 10 positions agree with TRBD1. The junction had 3 bases not matched to a gene; V was cut back by 4 bases and J by 3 bases. In germline, CDR1 is SGHRS, CDR2 YFSETQ. This CDR3 region has 14 residues. The CDR3 is CASSRDRGDTEAFF. CDR3 DNA: TGCGCCAGCAGCCGGGACAGGGGAGACACTGAAGCTTTCTTT.

V and J are TRBV4-1 and TRBJ2-1; 16 bases are shared with TRBD2. Germline CDR1 is MGHRA and CDR2 is YSYEKL. The CDR3 runs to 18 residues. J lost 8 bases, V lost 4 bases, and 11 bases had no gene match. The CDR3 loop reads CASSLQPSGTSGRDEQFF. The CDR3 coding sequence is TGCGCCAGCAGCCTCCAGCCGTCCGGGACTAGCGGGAGGGATGAGCAGTTCTTC.

The genes are TRBV19 and TRBJ2-4, with 7 positions matching TRBD1. CDR1 is LNHDA and CDR2 is SQIVND in the germline V gene (reference sequence). This CDR3 contains 14 residues. Unmatched junction bases numbered 5, after V lost 3 bases and J lost 6 bases. CDR3 sequence reads: CASSIDRERNIQYF. CDR3 nucleotide sequence: TGTGCCAGTAGTATCGACAGGGAAAGAAACATTCAGTACTTC. The full variable domain, completed using reference TRBV19 and TRBJ2-4, is DGGITQSPKYLFRKEGQNVTLSCEQNLNHDAMYWYRQDPGQGLRLIYYSQIVNDFQKGDIAEGYSVSREKKESFPLTVTSAQKNPTAFYLCASSIDRERNIQYFGAGTRLSVL.

The chain carries TRBV24-1 and TRBJ1-1; D is uncertain. This CDR3 comprises 11 residues. The V end was cut by 7 bases, the J end by 6 bases, with 8 bases between. The germline gives CDR1 KGHDR, CDR2 SFDVKD. For the CDR3, the DNA is TGTGCCACCAGCCGTGCGTCTGAAGCTTTCTTT. Its protein is CATSRASEAFF.

This chain uses TRBV25-1 with TRBJ2-7; 7 positions match TRBD1. From germline, CDR1 is MGHDK and CDR2 SYGVNS. The trim removed 4 bases at V and 6 bases at J, leaving 3 bases unmatched. CDR3 size: 12 residues. In DNA, the CDR3 is TGTGCCAGCAGTGGGGGGACAGCCGAGCAGTACTTC. This encodes CASSGGTAEQYF.